The next 30 T cell receptor beta chains were all read from a single sample in a study of early T cells in non-severe SARS-CoV-2 infection. One entry per CDR3 protein, called by TCRdb with MiXCR from the 5' RACE reads. In the table there are 54,000 or so distinct CDR3 sequences, roughly 5.5% of which are singletons. What was sequenced was whole blood. The source is an adult who was a healthcare worker with PCR-confirmed SARS-CoV-2 infection or an uninfected control (not recorded which).

There are many counts of this clonotype. The chain couples TRBV12-5 to TRBJ1-1; perhaps TRBD1 as D (6 bases). The CDR3 covers 15 residues. The V and J ends lost 2 bases and 1 base respectively, with 11 bases between them. Germline CDR1 reads LGHNT; CDR2 reads FRNRAP. The CDR3, as DNA: TGTGCTAGTGGTTTGCCGACACAGGGGAACACTGAAGCTTTCTTT. It encodes CASGLPTQGNTEAFF.

This clonotype was seen at least ten times. The chain is built from TRBV19 and TRBJ1-5; TRBD1 aligns across 11 bases. The V gene end was trimmed by 5 bases and the J gene end by 11 bases; junction bases not matched to a gene: 5. Germline V gives CDR1 LNHDA, CDR2 SQIVND (reference sequence). The CDR3 extends over 13 amino acids. CDR3 bases: TGTGCCAGTAGTGGACAGGGGGCAGAGGCCCAGCATTTT. This encodes CASSGQGAEAQHF.

This clonotype was recorded many times. J is TRBJ2-1 and V is TRBV7-2, with TRBD2 matching 14 bases. The CDR3 extends over 17 amino acids. The J segment lost 4 bases and the V segment lost 5 bases, leaving 7 bases of the junction unmatched. Germline values: CDR1 SGHTA, CDR2 FQGNSA. As DNA, the CDR3 is TGTGCCAGCAGCCGACGCGGGACTAGCGGGGGTTACAATGAGCAGTTCTTC. Protein: CASSRRGTSGGYNEQFF.

V is TRBV30 and J is TRBJ2-7, with unresolved D. The CDR3 sequence is 12 residues long. V lost 4 bases and J lost 3, with 10 bases in between. Germline V lookup: CDR1 GTSNPN, CDR2 SVGIG (reference sequence). DNA for the CDR3: TGTGCCTGGAACCACCCCAACTACGAGCAGTACTTC. Residues: CAWNHPNYEQYF.

There are a few counts of this clonotype. The V and J genes are TRBV3-1 and TRBJ1-5; TRBD1 is a possible D gene (5 bases). The germline gives CDR1 LGHDT, CDR2 YNNKEL (reference sequence). V lost 1 base and J lost 5, with 9 bases in between. The CDR3 extends over 14 amino acids. For the CDR3, the DNA is TGTGCCAGCAGCCAAGTTGGAGGGGATCAGCCCCAGCATTTT. Translated, it gives CASSQVGGDQPQHF.

J is TRBJ2-2 and V is TRBV29-1; D remains unclear. The germline CDR1 and CDR2 sequences are SQVTM and ANQGSEA. The V end was cut by 7 bases, the J end by 1 base, with 7 bases between. The CDR3 has 12 residues. CDR3 region: CSGAMNTGELFF. CDR3 bases: TGCAGCGGTGCTATGAACACCGGGGAGCTGTTTTTT.

This clonotype has a count of ten or more. The CDR3 sequence is CASSQDLSGGGREQFF. As DNA, the CDR3 is TGCGCCAGCAGCCAAGATCTTAGCGGGGGAGGGCGTGAGCAGTTCTTC. The chain combines TRBV4-1 with TRBJ2-1; the match to TRBD2 covers 9 bases. J lost 9 bases, V lost 0 bases, and 9 bases had no gene match. The V gene's germline CDR1 is MGHRA and CDR2 YSYEKL. CDR3 length equals 16 residues.

This clonotype was counted many times. This chain uses TRBV3-1 with TRBJ2-3; a possible D gene is TRBD1 (6 bases). Germline V gene lookup returns CDR1 LGHDT and CDR2 YNNKEL (reference sequence). V lost 1 base and J lost 2, with 10 bases in between. The CDR3 runs to 15 residues. The CDR3 spells CASSQAGTLTDTQYF. The CDR3 DNA follows: TGTGCCAGCAGCCAAGCCGGGACACTCACAGATACGCAGTATTTT.

This clonotype was recorded a few times. The genes are TRBV12-5 and TRBJ1-5; D is unclear. V was shortened by 0 bases and J by 4 bases, with 4 bases between the two germline ends. The V gene's germline CDR1 is LGHNT and CDR2 FRNRAP. CDR3 size: 13 residues. CDR3 sequence reads: CASGLVENQPQHF. The CDR3 DNA is TGTGCTAGTGGTTTGGTAGAAAATCAGCCCCAGCATTTT.

The gene calls are TRBV2 and TRBJ2-7; D not resolved. Germline V gives CDR1 SNHLY, CDR2 FYNNEI. Trimming pared 7 bases from V and 5 bases from J, leaving 15 bases between. This CDR3 is built from 13 residues. CDR3 sequence (DNA): TGTGCCAGCACTCGTGCTAGTGAGAACGAGCAGTACTTC. Its translation: CASTRASENEQYF. The whole variable domain, filled in from reference TRBV2 and TRBJ2-7, reads EPEVTQTPSHQVTQMGQEVILRCVPISNHLYFYWYRQILGQKVEFLVSFYNNEISEKSEIFDDQFSVERPDGSNFTLKIRSTKLEDSAMYFCASTRASENEQYFGPGTRLTVT.

This sequence joins TRBV4-2 and TRBJ2-3, with D perhaps given as TRBD1 or TRBD2 (5 bases each). V lost 1 base and J 2 bases, leaving 7 bases between the germline ends. The CDR3 covers 14 residues. Looked up from germline, CDR1 is LGHNA and CDR2 is YNFKEQ. Here the CDR3 DNA reads TGTGCCAGCAGCCAAGGGGGACCCACAGATACGCAGTATTTT. This translates into CASSQGGPTDTQYF.

This clonotype occurred many times. The CDR3 here is CASSFTGSNQPQHF. CDR3 nucleotides: TGTGCCAGCAGTTTTACAGGGAGCAATCAGCCCCAGCATTTT. This rearrangement joins TRBV12-3 or TRBV12-4 to TRBJ1-5; tentatively, D is TRBD1 (6 bases). The V end lost 3 bases, the J end lost 1 base, and 7 bases lay between the germline ends. CDR3 size: 14 residues.

Many counts were recorded for this clonotype. This chain connects TRBV14 to TRBJ2-1; 9 bases are a match to TRBD2. The trim removed 5 bases at V and 7 bases at J, leaving 12 bases unmatched. Germline loops: CDR1 SGHDN, CDR2 FVKESK. The CDR3 sequence is 16 residues long. As DNA, the CDR3 is TGTGCCAGCAGCTCTCGACTAGCGGCACTGGGGAATGAGCAGTTCTTC. Its translation is CASSSRLAALGNEQFF.

There are a few counts of this clonotype. The CDR3 spells CASSLEDNRSYEQYF. The CDR3 nucleotides read TGCGCCAGCAGCCTGGAAGACAACCGCTCCTACGAGCAGTACTTC. This chain joins TRBV4-3 and TRBJ2-7; no clear D gene. Germline CDR1 LGHNA, CDR2 YSLEER. The CDR3 extends over 15 amino acids. V lost 4 bases and J lost 0, with 13 bases in between.

This clonotype was detected ten times or more. The chain is built from TRBV6-5 and TRBJ2-1; TRBD2 might be the D (5 bases). Germline V gives CDR1 MNHEY, CDR2 SVGAGI. This CDR3 region has 13 residues. V lost 7 bases to trimming and J lost 9 bases, with 16 bases between them. The CDR3 reads CASTRGTATEQFF. The CDR3 DNA reads TGTGCCAGCACCCGGGGTACCGCGACTGAGCAGTTCTTC.

The sample holds a few counts of this clonotype. The chain joins TRBV28 to TRBJ2-2, with 12 bases fitting TRBD2. Germline CDR1 and CDR2: MDHEN and SYDVKM. V lost 5 bases to trimming and J lost 5 bases; unmatched junction nucleotides: 6. The CDR3 is made up of 16 amino acids. The CDR3 DNA follows: TGTGCCAGCAGTCCCGGGACTAGCGGGCTTACCGGGGAGCTGTTTTTT. Encoded protein: CASSPGTSGLTGELFF.

The table lists this clonotype with a few counts. This rearrangement joins TRBV19 to TRBJ1-5, with no clear D. The CDR3 sequence is 11 residues long. V was trimmed by 4 bases and J by 9 bases, leaving 7 bases between them. Germline values: CDR1 LNHDA, CDR2 SQIVND (reference sequence). The CDR3 DNA reads TGTGCCAGTAGTACCCCGATGCCCCAGCATTTT. Translating it yields CASSTPMPQHF.

In this sample, this clonotype turned up many times. The chain uses TRBV30 and TRBJ1-1, with D perhaps TRBD1 (5 bases). This CDR3 is built from 15 residues. V dropped 0 bases and J dropped 0 bases, with 11 bases sitting between them. The germline gives CDR1 GTSNPN, CDR2 SVGIG (reference sequence). CDR3 residues: CAWSVRRQMNTEAFF. DNA of the CDR3: TGTGCCTGGAGTGTACGGAGACAGATGAACACTGAAGCTTTCTTT.

This clonotype has more than one count but fewer than ten. The V and J genes are TRBV5-4 and TRBJ1-2, with D uncertain. Deletions cut 1 base from V and 8 bases from J, with 15 bases between. The germline gives CDR1 SGHNT, CDR2 YYREEE (reference sequence). The CDR3 consists of 14 residues. The CDR3 here is CASSLFQVGRGYTF. In DNA form, the CDR3 reads TGTGCCAGCAGCTTGTTCCAGGTCGGACGCGGCTACACCTTC.

There are many counts of this clonotype. V usage is TRBV20-1 and J usage is TRBJ1-4, with 7 bases identical to TRBD1. Losses at the gene ends were 0 bases for V and 7 bases for J; bases not matched to a gene: 14. The CDR3 sequence is 17 residues long. Germline V CDR1 and CDR2: DFQATT, SNEGSKA (reference sequence). The CDR3 is CSARDTAFTGVGEKLFF. The CDR3 DNA is TGCAGTGCTAGAGATACCGCATTTACAGGGGTTGGTGAAAAACTGTTTTTT.

This clonotype was observed at least ten times. The rearrangement joins TRBV4-1 to TRBJ1-1; D might be TRBD1 (6 bases). V gave up 0 bases and J gave up 5 bases, with 16 bases separating them. The CDR3 totals 16 residues. Germline loops: CDR1 MGHRA, CDR2 YSYEKL. CDR3 bases: TGCGCCAGCAGCCAAGACTCAGGGGTTAGGTGGACTGAAGCTTTCTTT. Its protein product is CASSQDSGVRWTEAFF.

Ten or more counts support this clonotype. The chain combines TRBV29-1 with TRBJ2-7, with TRBD1 matching over 8 bases. Germline V CDR1 and CDR2: SQVTM, ANQGSEA. The V segment lost 5 bases and the J segment 3 bases; nucleotides outside the gene matches: 21. This CDR3 has 18 residues. CDR3 nucleotides: TGCAGCGTTCTTGAAAGGGGTAGCTTACAGGGGGGTGTCTACGAGCAGTACTTC. This translates into CSVLERGSLQGGVYEQYF.

This clonotype was picked up a small number of times. The rearrangement links TRBV12-3 or TRBV12-4 to TRBJ2-5, with TRBD1 as a possible D gene (5 bases). V was clipped by 7 bases and J by 1 base, with 13 bases between them. CDR3 size: 14 residues. The DNA for the CDR3 is TGTGCCAGCATCCAGGGCCTGAGCCAAGAGACCCAGTACTTC. This codes for CASIQGLSQETQYF.

This clonotype was detected many times. This rearrangement joins TRBV9 to TRBJ1-4; TRBD1 aligns across 7 bases. The CDR3 has 14 residues. The germline CDR1 and CDR2 sequences are SGDLS and YYNGEE. With V trimmed by 7 bases and J by 6 bases, 9 bases remained unmatched. The CDR3 sequence is CASGGTRGDEKLFF. As DNA, the CDR3 is TGTGCCAGCGGAGGAACCAGGGGGGATGAAAAACTGTTTTTT.

The gene calls are TRBV7-3 and TRBJ1-6; possibly TRBD1 for D (6 bases). This CDR3 comprises 14 residues. Germline-derived CDR1 and CDR2 are SGHTA and FQGTGA. V lost 3 bases to trimming and J lost 5 bases, with 8 bases between them. The CDR3 reads CASSFGQNNSPLHF. CDR3 DNA: TGTGCCAGCAGCTTCGGACAGAATAATTCACCCCTCCACTTT. Variable domain in full (rest from reference TRBV7-3 and TRBJ1-6): GAGVSQTPSNKVTEKGKYVELRCDPISGHTALYWYRQSLGQGPEFLIYFQGTGAADDSGLPNDRFFAVRPEGSVSTLKIQRTERGDSAVYLCASSFGQNNSPLHFGNGTRLTVT.

This clonotype appeared a few times. The chain combines TRBV11-2 with TRBJ2-2; D may be TRBD1 (6 bases). This CDR3 is 17 amino acids long. In germline, CDR1 is SGHAT, CDR2 FQNNGV. Trimming removed 5 bases from V and 4 bases from J, with 20 bases in between. DNA for the CDR3: TGTGCCAGCAGCCTGGGAAGGGGGTCAGGTGGCACCGGGGAGCTGTTTTTT. It specifies CASSLGRGSGGTGELFF.

Points on this clonotype: With a much larger clone just one base away, this may be a read error. Here the CDR3 DNA reads TGTGCCAGCTGCCCAAGCCTGGATACGCAGTATTTT. This gives the protein CASCPSLDTQYF. The chain carries TRBV7-2 and TRBJ2-3; D remains ambiguous. The CDR3 has 12 residues. V dropped 8 bases and J dropped 6 bases, with 12 bases sitting between them. Germline CDR1 is SGHTA and CDR2 is FQGNSA.

V is TRBV5-5 and J is TRBJ2-7; 8 positions agree with TRBD1. The CDR3 has 16 amino acids. The V gene's germline CDR1 is SGHKS and CDR2 YYEKEE (reference sequence). The ends lost 3 bases at V and 2 bases at J; junction bases unmatched: 10. CDR3 nucleotide sequence: TGTGCCAGCAGCTCCAAGGCGGGACAGGTGACCTACGAGCAGTACTTC. Protein product: CASSSKAGQVTYEQYF.

This clonotype was observed at least ten times. This rearrangement joins TRBV30 to TRBJ1-5; D is unresolved. The CDR3 loop spans 14 amino acids. CDR1 GTSNPN and CDR2 SVGIG come from the germline V gene (reference sequence). V dropped 3 bases and J dropped 2 bases, with 11 bases sitting between them. CDR3 nucleotide sequence: TGTGCCTGGAGCGGGCCCCTACGCAATCAGCCCCAGCATTTT. Amino acid sequence: CAWSGPLRNQPQHF. Using reference TRBV30 and TRBJ1-5 for the parts outside the CDR3, the full variable domain is SQTIHQWPATLVQPVGSPLSLECTVEGTSNPNLYWYRQAAGRGLQLLFYSVGIGQISSEVPQNLSASRPQDRQFILSSKKLLLSDSGFYLCAWSGPLRNQPQHFGDGTRLSIL.

V gene TRBV11-2 combines with J gene TRBJ2-3; D is unclear. The CDR3 covers 17 residues. Trimming left V 1 base short and J 0 bases short, with 14 bases between. The germline CDR1 and CDR2 sequences are SGHAT and FQNNGV. The chain's CDR3 is CASSLGSKGTSTDTQYF. CDR3 bases: TGTGCCAGCAGCTTAGGTTCTAAAGGCACTAGCACAGATACGCAGTATTTT.